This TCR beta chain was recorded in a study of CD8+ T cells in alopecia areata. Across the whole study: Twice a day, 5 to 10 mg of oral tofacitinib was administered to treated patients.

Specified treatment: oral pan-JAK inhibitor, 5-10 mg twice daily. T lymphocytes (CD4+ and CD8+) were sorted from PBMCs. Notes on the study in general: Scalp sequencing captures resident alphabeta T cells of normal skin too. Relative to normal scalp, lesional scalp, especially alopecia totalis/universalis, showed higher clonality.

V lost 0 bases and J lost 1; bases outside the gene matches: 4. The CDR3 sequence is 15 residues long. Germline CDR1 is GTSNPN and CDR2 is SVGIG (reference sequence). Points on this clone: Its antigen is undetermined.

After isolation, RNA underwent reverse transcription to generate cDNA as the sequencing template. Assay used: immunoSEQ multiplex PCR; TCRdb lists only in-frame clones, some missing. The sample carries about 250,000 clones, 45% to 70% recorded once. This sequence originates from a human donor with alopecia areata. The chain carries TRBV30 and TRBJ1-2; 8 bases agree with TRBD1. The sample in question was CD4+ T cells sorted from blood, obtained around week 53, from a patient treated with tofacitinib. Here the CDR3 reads CAWSVRDRSNYGYTF. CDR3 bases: TGTGCCTGGAGTGTAAGGGACAGGAGTAACTATGGCTACACCTTC. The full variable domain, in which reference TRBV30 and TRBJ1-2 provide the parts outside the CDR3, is SQTIHQWPATLVQPVGSPLSLECTVEGTSNPNLYWYRQAAGRGLQLLFYSVGIGQISSEVPQNLSASRPQDRQFILSSKKLLLSDSGFYLCAWSVRDRSNYGYTFGSGTRLTVV.